The rows below give T cell receptor beta chains drawn from one sample of a study of T cell responses to AZD1222 COVID-19 vaccine. The repertoire was sequenced with immunoSEQ multiplex PCR; TCRdb's copy has only in-frame clones and lacks some. The repertoire holds tens of thousands of clones, with about 85% as singletons. The input for sequencing was peripheral blood, taken on day 0 of AZD1222 vaccination. Receptor source: an adult in good health. Both conserved end residues are part of each CDR3. A D gene is named only where the DNA matches it firmly. A clone size is listed for some rows: how often the clone was seen (once, few, many), or a class if it is expanded.

CASSTGQWSQPQHF,TGTGCCAGCAGCACGGGACAATGGAGTCAGCCCCAGCATTTT,NA,TRBV5-6,NA,TRBJ1-5
CASSIEQHNSPLHF,TGTGCCAGTAGTATAGAACAGCATAATTCACCCCTCCACTTT,NA,TRBV19,NA,TRBJ1-6
CATSSGPMTYNYGYTF,TGTGCCACCAGCAGCGGTCCAATGACTTATAACTATGGCTACACCTTC,NA,TRBV15,NA,TRBJ1-2
CASSVGTRNQPQHF,TGTGCCAGCAGTGTCGGGACTCGTAATCAGCCCCAGCATTTT,NA,TRBV27,NA,TRBJ1-5
CASSQAGLGTDENYGYTF,TGTGCCAGCAGCCAAGCTGGTCTGGGGACAGACGAAAACTATGGCTACACCTTC,TRBD1,TRBV3-1/TRBV3-2,once,TRBJ1-2
CASSLNGQGAYEQYF,TGTGCCAGCAGCCTAAACGGACAGGGGGCCTACGAGCAGTACTTC,TRBD1,TRBV7-8,NA,TRBJ2-7
CASSPRSGTGDSTEAFF,TGTGCCAGCTCACCACGATCCGGGACAGGGGATTCCACTGAAGCTTTCTTT,TRBD1,TRBV18,NA,TRBJ1-1
CASSQAGRGTYEQYF,TGTGCCAGCAGCCAAGCAGGGCGGGGGACCTACGAGCAGTACTTC,TRBD2,TRBV3-1/TRBV3-2,NA,TRBJ2-7
CATSEAGSRGGELFF,TGTGCCACCAGTGAGGCGGGTTCCAGGGGCGGGGAGCTGTTTTTT,NA,TRBV24-1,NA,TRBJ2-2
CASSLMSASGQETQYF,TGTGCTAGCAGCTTAATGAGTGCCAGCGGACAAGAGACCCAGTACTTC,NA,TRBV7-7,once,TRBJ2-5
CASSQVRWAEAFF,TGCGCCAGCAGCCAAGTGCGCTGGGCTGAAGCTTTCTTT,NA,TRBV4-1,NA,TRBJ1-1
CASSVVALNRGTEAFF,TGTGCCAGCAGCGTAGTCGCCCTCAACCGGGGAACTGAAGCTTTCTTT,NA,TRBV9,NA,TRBJ1-1
CASSQDRLSGNTIYF,TGTGCCAGCAGCCAAGACAGGCTCTCTGGAAACACCATATATTTT,NA,TRBV3-1/TRBV3-2,NA,TRBJ1-3
CASSLAVTGGNEQFF,TGCGCCAGCAGCTTGGCGGTGACAGGGGGGAATGAGCAGTTCTTC,TRBD1,TRBV5-1,NA,TRBJ2-1
CASSLTTVSGANVLTF,TGCGCCAGCAGCTTGACCACAGTCTCTGGGGCCAACGTCCTGACTTTC,NA,TRBV5-1,NA,TRBJ2-6
CASSFSGANVLTF,TGTGCCAGCAGTTTCTCTGGGGCCAACGTCCTGACTTTC,NA,TRBV27,NA,TRBJ2-6
CASRPGQVPRGYGYTF,TGCGCCAGCAGACCGGGACAGGTCCCCCGGGGCTATGGCTACACCTTC,TRBD1,TRBV10-2,NA,TRBJ1-2
CASSNGYGEQYF,TGTGCCAGCAGCAACGGGTATGGCGAGCAGTACTTC,NA,TRBV6-2/TRBV6-3,NA,TRBJ2-7
CASSIRGDQYQETQYF,TGTGCCAGTAGTATTCGTGGTGACCAGTACCAAGAGACCCAGTACTTC,NA,TRBV19,NA,TRBJ2-5
CASSIQGEDGYTF,TGTGCCAGCAGCATTCAGGGGGAGGACGGCTACACCTTC,TRBD1,TRBV7-3,NA,TRBJ1-2
CASSESLTGNQPQHF,TGTGCCAGCAGTGAGTCCCTGACAGGGAATCAGCCCCAGCATTTT,TRBD1,TRBV6-4,few,TRBJ1-5
CASSIQGGGNQPQHF,TGTGCCAGCAGTATTCAGGGCGGGGGCAATCAGCCCCAGCATTTT,NA,TRBV6-5,NA,TRBJ1-5
CASSLAGILAKNIQYF,TGTGCCAGCAGCTTGGCCGGTATCTTAGCCAAAAACATTCAGTACTTC,NA,TRBV5-6,NA,TRBJ2-4
CASSQLAGGNTGELFF,TGTGCCAGCAGCCAACTAGCGGGGGGGAACACCGGGGAGCTGTTTTTT,TRBD2,TRBV3-1/TRBV3-2,NA,TRBJ2-2
CASSRDSQETQYF,TGTGCCAGCAGCCGGGACAGCCAAGAGACCCAGTACTTC,TRBD1,TRBV11-3,NA,TRBJ2-5
CASSPSGATNSPLHF,TGTGCCAGCTCACCATCGGGGGCGACAAATTCACCCCTCCACTTT,NA,TRBV18,NA,TRBJ1-6
CASSMYPSEQYF,TGTGCCAGCAGCATGTACCCGAGCGAGCAGTACTTC,NA,TRBV28,NA,TRBJ2-7
CASSHPTGSNEKLFF,TGCGCCAGCAGCCACCCGACAGGGTCTAATGAAAAACTGTTTTTT,TRBD1,TRBV5-1,few,TRBJ1-4
CASRRGLAGSNYEQYF,TGTGCCAGCAGGAGGGGACTAGCGGGGAGTAACTACGAGCAGTACTTC,TRBD2,TRBV7-2,NA,TRBJ2-7
CASSPDSGNTIYF,TGCGCCAGCAGCCCCGACTCTGGAAACACCATATATTTT,NA,TRBV4-3,NA,TRBJ1-3
CASRGRNSGNTIYF,TGTGCCAGCAGGGGCAGGAACTCTGGAAACACCATATATTTT,NA,TRBV21-1,NA,TRBJ1-3
CATSRDLAGGDTQYF,TGTGCCACCAGCAGAGATTTGGCGGGGGGAGATACGCAGTATTTT,TRBD2,TRBV15,NA,TRBJ2-3
CASSLSGVTLETQYF,TGCGCCAGCAGCTTGTCGGGTGTGACGCTGGAGACCCAGTACTTC,NA,TRBV5-1,few,TRBJ2-5
CASSRLGLAGYQETQYF,TGTGCCAGCAGCAGGCTGGGACTAGCGGGATACCAAGAGACCCAGTACTTC,TRBD2,TRBV7-8,NA,TRBJ2-5
CASKGDRELYEQYF,TGTGCCAGCAAAGGGGACAGGGAGTTATACGAGCAGTACTTC,TRBD1,TRBV2,NA,TRBJ2-7
CASQEQGNSPLHF,TGTGCCAGTCAGGAACAGGGTAATTCACCCCTCCACTTT,NA,TRBV6-5,once,TRBJ1-6
CASSQDSLGHTNEKLFF,TGCGCCAGCAGCCAAGATTCGCTTGGACACACTAATGAAAAACTGTTTTTT,NA,TRBV4-3,NA,TRBJ1-4
CASSLVGQVSGTEAFF,TGCGCCAGCAGCTTGGTGGGACAGGTTTCGGGCACTGAAGCTTTCTTT,TRBD1,TRBV5-1,NA,TRBJ1-1
CASSVGGAEGYGYTF,TGTGCCAGCAGCGTAGGGGGAGCGGAGGGCTATGGCTACACCTTC,NA,TRBV9,NA,TRBJ1-2
CASSQQATQYF,TGTGCCAGCAGCCAACAGGCGACCCAGTACTTC,NA,TRBV3-1/TRBV3-2,once,TRBJ2-5
CASKLDRTIYF,TGTGCCAGCAAACTGGACAGGACCATATATTTT,TRBD1,TRBV12-3/TRBV12-4,NA,TRBJ1-3
CAGVNIQYF,TGTGCCGGGGTCAACATTCAGTACTTC,NA,TRBV6-4,once,TRBJ2-4
CASSGGFYGYTF,TGTGCCAGCAGCGGAGGATTCTATGGCTACACCTTC,NA,TRBV9,NA,TRBJ1-2
CASSYQETQYF,TGTGCCAGCAGCTACCAAGAGACCCAGTACTTC,NA,TRBV2,NA,TRBJ2-5
CASSLSGFLGGGRGYTF,TGTGCCAGCAGTTTATCGGGCTTCTTAGGGGGCGGGCGGGGCTACACCTTC,TRBD1,TRBV27,NA,TRBJ1-2
CAWSVHSTNYGYTF,TGTGCCTGGAGTGTACACTCAACTAACTATGGCTACACCTTC,NA,TRBV30,NA,TRBJ1-2
CASSLDDYGYTF,TGCGCCAGCAGCTTGGATGACTATGGCTACACCTTC,NA,TRBV5-1,NA,TRBJ1-2
CASGPGGADNQPQHF,TGTGCTAGTGGTCCCGGAGGGGCGGATAATCAGCCCCAGCATTTT,NA,TRBV12-5,NA,TRBJ1-5
CATSDLGDGNQPQHF,TGTGCCACCAGTGATTTGGGGGACGGTAATCAGCCCCAGCATTTT,NA,TRBV24-1,NA,TRBJ1-5
CASTWGGVEYSGNTIYF,TGTGCCAGCACCTGGGGCGGAGTAGAATACTCTGGAAACACCATATATTTT,NA,TRBV28,NA,TRBJ1-3
CASTPPGALTQYF,TGTGCCAGCACGCCCCCTGGTGCTCTGACCCAGTACTTC,NA,TRBV7-2,NA,TRBJ2-5
CASTKLSSPMGCTF,TGTGCCAGCACCAAACTCAGTAGCCCCATGGGGTGCACCTTC,NA,TRBV28,NA,TRBJ1-2
CASSGTGTQGAGELFF,TGCGCCAGCAGCGGGACCGGGACCCAGGGCGCCGGGGAGCTGTTTTTT,NA,TRBV5-1,NA,TRBJ2-2